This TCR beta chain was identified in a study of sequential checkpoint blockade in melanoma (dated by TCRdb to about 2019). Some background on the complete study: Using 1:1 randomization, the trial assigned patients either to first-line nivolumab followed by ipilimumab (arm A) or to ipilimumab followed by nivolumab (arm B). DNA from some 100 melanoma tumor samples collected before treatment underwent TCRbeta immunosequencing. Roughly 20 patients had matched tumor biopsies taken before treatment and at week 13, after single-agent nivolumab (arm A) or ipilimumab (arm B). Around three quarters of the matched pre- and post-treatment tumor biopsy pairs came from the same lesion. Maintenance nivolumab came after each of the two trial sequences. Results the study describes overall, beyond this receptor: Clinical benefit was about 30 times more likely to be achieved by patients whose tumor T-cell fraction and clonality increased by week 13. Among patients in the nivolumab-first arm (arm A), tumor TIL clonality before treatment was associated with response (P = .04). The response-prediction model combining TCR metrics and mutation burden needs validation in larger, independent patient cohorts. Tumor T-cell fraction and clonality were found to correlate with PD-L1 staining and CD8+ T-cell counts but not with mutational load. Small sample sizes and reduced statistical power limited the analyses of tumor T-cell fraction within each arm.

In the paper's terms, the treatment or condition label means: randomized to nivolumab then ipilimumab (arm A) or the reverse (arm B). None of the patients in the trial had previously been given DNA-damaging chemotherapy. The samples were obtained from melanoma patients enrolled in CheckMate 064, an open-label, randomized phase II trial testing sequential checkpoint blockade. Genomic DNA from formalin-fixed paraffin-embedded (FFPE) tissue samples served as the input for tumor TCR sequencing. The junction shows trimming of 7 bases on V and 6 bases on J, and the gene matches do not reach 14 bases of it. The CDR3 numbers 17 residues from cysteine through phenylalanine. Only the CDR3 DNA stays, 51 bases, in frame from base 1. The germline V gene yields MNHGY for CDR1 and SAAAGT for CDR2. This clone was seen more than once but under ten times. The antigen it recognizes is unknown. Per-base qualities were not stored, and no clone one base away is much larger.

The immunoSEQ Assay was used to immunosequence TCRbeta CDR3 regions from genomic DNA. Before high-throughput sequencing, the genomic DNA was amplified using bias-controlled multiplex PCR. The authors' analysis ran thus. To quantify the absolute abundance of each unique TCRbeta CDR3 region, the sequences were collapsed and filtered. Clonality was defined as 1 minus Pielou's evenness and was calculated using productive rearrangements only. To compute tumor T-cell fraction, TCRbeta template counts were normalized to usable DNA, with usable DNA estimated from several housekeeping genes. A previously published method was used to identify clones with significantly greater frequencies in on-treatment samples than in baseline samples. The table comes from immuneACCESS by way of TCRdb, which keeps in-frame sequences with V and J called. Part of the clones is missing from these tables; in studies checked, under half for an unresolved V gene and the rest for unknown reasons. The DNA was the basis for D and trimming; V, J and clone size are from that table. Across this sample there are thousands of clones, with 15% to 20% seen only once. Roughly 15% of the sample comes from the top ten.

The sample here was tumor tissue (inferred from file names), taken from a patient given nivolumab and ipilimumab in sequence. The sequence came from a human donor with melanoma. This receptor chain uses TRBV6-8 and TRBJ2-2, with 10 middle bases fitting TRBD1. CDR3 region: CASIPGGWDRGSGELFF. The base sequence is TGTGCCAGCATCCCGGGGGGTTGGGACAGGGGCTCCGGGGAGCTGTTTTTT.